Below, 27 T cell receptor beta chains from the same sample are listed, as sequenced in a study of blood T cell repertoires in COVID-19. The protocol was immunoSEQ multiplex PCR, while the TCRdb copy is restricted to in-frame clones and leaves out a portion. This sample carries 120,000 to 150,000 clones, roughly 78% of them seen once, and the ten largest clones take about 16%. Sequencing was carried out using peripheral blood. The source of these receptors is a human donor with acute or convalescent COVID-19. The donor label of this sample is uncertain.

CDR3 sequence (DNA): TGTGCCAGCAGTTTCGGAGGGAGCACAGATACGCAGTATTTT. This gives the protein CASSFGGSTDTQYF. This chain connects TRBV28 to TRBJ2-3; possible D gene TRBD2, 6 bases. V was cut by 3 bases and J by 0 bases, with 7 bases left in between. Germline CDR1 MDHEN, CDR2 SYDVKM. The CDR3 is 14 amino acids.

In its sample, this clone was seen a few times. This chain uses TRBV5-1 with TRBJ1-1, with D perhaps TRBD1 (6 bases). Germline CDR1 reads SGHRS; CDR2 reads YFSETQ. The CDR3 runs 15 residues. The V end was cut by 6 bases, the J end by 11 bases, with 26 bases between. CDR3 amino acids: CASKLSQGQTLGAFF. CDR3 DNA sequence: TGCGCCAGCAAGCTGTCCCAGGGGCAGACCTTAGGGGCTTTCTTT.

J is TRBJ2-6 and V is TRBV6-2 or TRBV6-3; a possible D gene is TRBD1 (6 bases). The length of the CDR3 is 16 residues. Germline assignment: CDR1 MNHEY and CDR2 SVGEGT. The ends were cut back, 5 bases at V and 2 bases at J, with 13 bases in the middle. CDR3: CASSLTAGAGANVLTF. Here the CDR3 DNA reads TGTGCCAGCAGTCTTACCGCAGGGGCTGGGGCCAACGTCCTGACTTTC.

The V and J genes are TRBV18 and TRBJ1-4; weak D call: TRBD1 (6 bases). The germline CDR1 and CDR2 sequences are KGHSH and LQKENI. Trimming left V 3 bases short and J 8 bases short, with 16 bases between. This CDR3 region has 15 residues. CDR3 region: CASSPWSGAEEKLFF. In nucleotides, the CDR3 is TGTGCCAGCTCACCGTGGTCAGGGGCGGAAGAAAAACTGTTTTTT.

The chain combines TRBV14 with TRBJ1-1, with 8 bases matching TRBD1. The J segment lost 1 base and the V segment lost 0 bases, leaving 13 bases of the junction unmatched. This CDR3 is built from 19 residues. CDR1 and CDR2 from the germline V gene are SGHDN and FVKESK. Written as DNA, the CDR3 is TGTGCCAGCAGCCAAGAAGGTGTCAGGGGGCGTTTGCGGAACACTGAAGCTTTCTTT. Amino acids: CASSQEGVRGRLRNTEAFF. Supplemented by reference TRBV14 and TRBJ1-1, the full variable domain reads EAGVTQFPSHSVIEKGQTVTLRCDPISGHDNLYWYRRVMGKEIKFLLHFVKESKQDESGMPNNRFLAERTGGTYSTLKVQPAELEDSGVYFCASSQEGVRGRLRNTEAFFGQGTRLTVV.

The V gene is TRBV6-5, the J gene TRBJ1-2, with D perhaps matching TRBD1 (5 bases). Trimming shortened V by 8 bases and J by 5 bases, and 9 bases separated the two germline ends. Germline CDR1 and CDR2: MNHEY and SVGAGI. The CDR3 contains 11 residues. DNA of the CDR3: TGTGCCAGCTCCAAGGGGTATGGCTACACCTTC. This encodes CASSKGYGYTF.

This chain connects TRBV10-1 to TRBJ1-2; D is undetermined. The CDR3 is made up of 13 amino acids. V was clipped by 4 bases and J by 7 bases, with 13 bases between them. Germline CDR1 is WNHNN and CDR2 is SYGVQD (reference sequence). In DNA, the CDR3 is TGCGCCAGCAGTGGGATGAGGGCGGCTGGCTACACCTTC. Encoded protein: CASSGMRAAGYTF.

V is TRBV7-2 and J is TRBJ1-5, with D tentatively TRBD1 (6 bases). The CDR3 has 15 amino acids. In germline, CDR1 is SGHTA, CDR2 FQGNSA. Trimming pared 1 base from V and 5 bases from J, leaving 12 bases between. The CDR3 DNA reads TGTGCCAGCAGCTTAGGGCAGGGGAGGGATCAGCCCCAGCATTTT. It is translated as CASSLGQGRDQPQHF.

The rearrangement joins TRBV10-3 to TRBJ2-5, with D hard to call. The CDR3 loop spans 16 amino acids. Germline CDR1 ENHRY, CDR2 SYGVKD. Trimming cost V 2 bases and J 2 bases, with 15 bases left between them. CDR3 DNA: TGTGCCATCAGTGAGCCTAATCTACCATCACAAGAGACCCAGTACTTC. Its protein is CAISEPNLPSQETQYF.

The V gene is TRBV6-1, the J gene TRBJ1-2; maybe TRBD1 (6 bases). The V end lost 1 base, the J end lost 6 bases, and 18 bases lay between the germline ends. The CDR3 has 16 residues. CDR1 and CDR2 from the germline V gene are MNHNS and SASEGT. This chain's CDR3 is CASSEVGRRGGHGYTF. The CDR3 DNA sequence: TGTGCCAGCAGTGAAGTTGGGCGAAGGGGGGGCCATGGCTACACCTTC.

The rearrangement joins TRBV12-3 or TRBV12-4 to TRBJ2-5; the D is unclear. The CDR3 spans 13 residues. Deletions cut 3 bases from V and 7 bases from J, with 12 bases between. The CDR3, as DNA: TGTGCCAGCAGTTTCCCCCCGGGTTGGACCCAGTACTTC. This codes for CASSFPPGWTQYF.

This chain uses TRBV10-2 with TRBJ2-1; no clear D. CDR3 length: 13 amino acids. Looked up from germline, CDR1 is WSHSY and CDR2 is SAAADI. Trimming took off 3 bases at V and 4 bases at J, with 7 bases between the two ends. The CDR3, as DNA: TGCGCCAGCAGTGAAACCACATACAATGAGCAGTTCTTC. It yields the protein CASSETTYNEQFF.

This clone showed up just a few times. The chain couples TRBV5-4 to TRBJ1-1, with D possibly being TRBD1 (6 bases). Trimming cost V 4 bases and J 3 bases, with 16 bases left between them. CDR1 and CDR2 from the germline V gene are SGHNT and YYREEE (reference sequence). The CDR3 spans 15 residues. CDR3 coding DNA: TGTGCCAGCAGCCCCGGGGGGCACAGGGACACTGAAGCTTTCTTT. Protein sequence: CASSPGGHRDTEAFF.

The J gene is TRBJ2-7, the V gene TRBV6-2 or TRBV6-3; TRBD1 matches at 10 bases. The V gene end was trimmed by 5 bases and the J gene end by 2 bases; junction bases not matched to a gene: 3. CDR3 length: 14 residues. CDR1 and CDR2 (germline): MNHEY, SVGEGT. The CDR3 loop reads CASSRDRGTYEQYF. The DNA for the CDR3 is TGTGCCAGCAGTCGGGACAGGGGAACCTACGAGCAGTACTTC.

The CDR3 nucleotides read TGTGCCAGCAGTTTAGGGGGGTCGAGCAATCAGCCCCAGCATTTT. Protein: CASSLGGSSNQPQHF. This rearrangement joins TRBV28 to TRBJ1-5; possible D gene TRBD1, 5 bases. V was cut by 2 bases and J by 1 base, with 9 bases left in between. Germline V gene data show CDR1 as MDHEN and CDR2 as SYDVKM. The CDR3 consists of 15 residues. The full variable domain, completed using reference TRBV28 and TRBJ1-5, is DVKVTQSSRYLVKRTGEKVFLECVQDMDHENMFWYRQDPGLGLRLIYFSYDVKMKEKGDIPEGYSVSREKKERFSLILESASTNQTSMYLCASSLGGSSNQPQHFGDGTRLSIL.

The chain uses TRBV10-3 and TRBJ1-2, with a possible D match to TRBD1 (6 bases). Trimming pared 3 bases from V and 7 bases from J, leaving 12 bases between. CDR3 length: 13 amino acids. Germline CDR1 ENHRY, CDR2 SYGVKD. CDR3 sequence reads: CAISDGTTGGYTF. In DNA form, the CDR3 reads TGTGCCATCAGTGATGGGACAACGGGTGGCTACACCTTC.

The V and J genes are TRBV12-5 and TRBJ2-2, with TRBD2 as a possible D gene (7 bases). Per germline, CDR1 LGHNT and CDR2 FRNRAP. V dropped 10 bases and J dropped 7 bases, with 19 bases sitting between them. The CDR3 runs 14 residues. The CDR3 DNA reads as TGTGCTACCTCCCGGGGGGCGCAGGTCGGGGAGCTGTTTTTT. Translating gives CATSRGAQVGELFF.

V gene TRBV7-2 combines with J gene TRBJ1-2; 8 bases agree with TRBD1. The CDR3 contains 14 residues. The germline V gene has CDR1 SGHTA and CDR2 FQGNSA. With 1 base clipped from V and 6 bases from J, the junction kept 4 bases outside the gene matches. The CDR3 reads CASSLGDRLDGYTF. The CDR3, as DNA: TGTGCCAGCAGCTTAGGGGACAGGTTGGATGGCTACACCTTC.

The chain combines TRBV5-1 with TRBJ2-3; 8 nucleotides line up with TRBD1. Germline values: CDR1 SGHRS, CDR2 YFSETQ. The CDR3 runs 17 residues. After removal of 4 bases from V and 1 base from J, the junction contained 11 bases not matched to a gene. In DNA, the CDR3 is TGCGCCAGCAGCGGGACAGGTTCCTCCGTCCGCACAGATACGCAGTATTTT. The encoded protein is CASSGTGSSVRTDTQYF. Filled out from reference TRBV5-1 and TRBJ2-3, the complete variable domain reads KAGVTQTPRYLIKTRGQQVTLSCSPISGHRSVSWYQQTPGQGLQFLFEYFSETQRNKGNFPGRFSGRQFSNSRSEMNVSTLELGDSALYLCASSGTGSSVRTDTQYFGPGTRLTVL.

In DNA, the CDR3 is TGTGCCAGCAGTAGGGATCAGGGGTTAGAGACCCAGTACTTC. Amino acid sequence: CASSRDQGLETQYF. This sequence joins TRBV28 and TRBJ2-5, with D possibly matching TRBD1 (6 bases). The germline V and J ends were trimmed by 5 bases and 4 bases, with 14 bases remaining between them. CDR3 length: 14 residues. Per germline, CDR1 MDHEN and CDR2 SYDVKM.

In regard to this clone: At one boundary the junction diverges from the germline segment, which might be a read error. The genes are TRBV15 and TRBJ1-6, with unresolved D. Germline assignment: CDR1 LNHNV and CDR2 YYDKDF (reference sequence). This CDR3 is 13 amino acids long. CDR3 sequence: CATSRDLNSPLHF. As DNA, the CDR3 is TGTGCCACCAGCAGAGATTTAAATTCGCCCCTCCACTTT.

The rearrangement uses TRBV5-8 and TRBJ2-7, with no clear D. Germline V gives CDR1 SGHTS, CDR2 YDEGEE. The CDR3 length is 13 residues. The V and J ends lost 1 base and 2 bases respectively, with 7 bases between them. The CDR3 nucleotides are TGTGCCAGCAGCTTGTGGCAGACCTACGAGCAGTACTTC. Protein product: CASSLWQTYEQYF.

The sample holds one count of this clone. This chain uses TRBV4-1 with TRBJ1-2, with no clear D. V gave up 5 bases and J gave up 4 bases, with 17 bases separating them. CDR3 length equals 15 residues. Germline loops: CDR1 MGHRA, CDR2 YSYEKL. As DNA, the CDR3 is TGCGCCAGCAGCAGACTAAGTCGTTTTCCCTATGGCTACACCTTC. This translates into CASSRLSRFPYGYTF.

This clone has at least ten counts. The gene calls are TRBV11-2 and TRBJ2-3, with 10 bases aligning to TRBD1. The CDR3 runs to 15 residues. Germline lookup yields CDR1 SGHAT and CDR2 FQNNGV. The trim removed 5 bases at V and 3 bases at J, leaving 5 bases unmatched. The CDR3 is CASSRDRGGTDTQYF. In DNA form, the CDR3 reads TGTGCCAGCAGCCGGGACAGGGGTGGAACAGATACGCAGTATTTT.

The chain couples TRBV6-2 or TRBV6-3 to TRBJ1-6; D is unresolved. The V and J ends lost 5 bases and 3 bases respectively, with 14 bases between them. The CDR3 sequence is 16 residues long. Per the germline V gene, CDR1 is MNHEY and CDR2 is SVGEGT. CDR3 coding DNA: TGTGCCAGCAGTGAGCATCCCTCGGGCTATAATTCACCCCTCCACTTT. Protein: CASSEHPSGYNSPLHF.

The sample holds a few counts of this clone. The V and J genes are TRBV5-1 and TRBJ1-5, with 7 bases identical to TRBD1. The V and J ends lost 0 bases and 3 bases, in that order; junction bases with no gene match: 3. This CDR3 spans 15 amino acids. CDR1 SGHRS and CDR2 YFSETQ come from the germline V gene. The CDR3 DNA follows: TGCGCCAGCAGCTTGGCGGGGACAGTCAATCAGCCCCAGCATTTT. Its translation: CASSLAGTVNQPQHF.

This clone was seen once. The V and J genes are TRBV7-2 and TRBJ2-2, with TRBD2 matching 8 bases. The germline CDR1 and CDR2 sequences are SGHTA and FQGNSA. Trimming removed 6 bases from V and 4 bases from J; junction bases left unmatched: 13. This CDR3 has 17 amino acids. Here the CDR3 reads CASRNGGSGITTGELFF. The CDR3, as DNA: TGTGCCAGCAGAAATGGGGGTAGCGGGATCACCACCGGGGAGCTGTTTTTT.